Below, 8 T cell receptor beta chains from the same sample are listed, as sequenced in a study of Ad26.COV2.S vaccination and SARS-CoV-2 variants. Stated treatment: 19 received Ad26.COV2.S at low or high dose, single or two shots; about 5 received placebo; per-sample allocation not given. Vaccine and placebo recipients were sampled on day 63 after the first injection. Assay used: immunoSEQ multiplex PCR; TCRdb lists only in-frame clones, some missing. The table includes a few hundred thousand clones, 83% detected once. The sample consisted of peripheral blood, taken in a trial of Ad26.COV2.S vaccine versus placebo. These receptors came from a person between 18 and 60 years old who received the Ad26.COV2.S COVID-19 vaccine or a placebo.

The V gene is TRBV15, the J gene TRBJ2-2; 8 bases are shared with TRBD2. The CDR3 runs 15 residues. The germline V gene encodes CDR1 LNHNV and CDR2 YYDKDF (reference sequence). V lost 6 bases to trimming and J lost 6 bases; unmatched junction nucleotides: 9. CDR3 amino acids: CATRRSGSFSGELFF. DNA of the CDR3: TGTGCCACCAGACGGAGCGGGAGTTTTTCCGGGGAGCTGTTTTTT.

The chain has TRBV19 and TRBJ2-7; D remains ambiguous. The V end was cut by 5 bases, the J end by 2 bases, with 10 bases between. The CDR3 contains 13 residues. In germline, CDR1 is LNHDA, CDR2 SQIVND (reference sequence). Here the CDR3 reads CASSQERAYEQYF. Here the CDR3 DNA reads TGTGCCAGTAGTCAGGAAAGGGCCTACGAGCAGTACTTC.

The chain carries TRBV5-4 and TRBJ1-2, with D maybe TRBD1 (5 bases). Germline lookup yields CDR1 SGHNT and CDR2 YYREEE (reference sequence). V shed 4 bases and J shed 5 bases, with 9 bases lying between them. The CDR3 is 12 residues long. The CDR3 DNA follows: TGTGCCAGCAGCCCGGACACGTATGGCTACACCTTC. As protein: CASSPDTYGYTF.

This clone came up once. The chain joins TRBV10-3 to TRBJ1-1, with D uncertain. V was shortened by 9 bases and J by 1 base, with 12 bases between the two germline ends. Germline CDR1 ENHRY, CDR2 SYGVKD. The CDR3 has 13 residues. CDR3 DNA sequence: TGTGCCATTCGGGCAGGACCGAACACTGAAGCTTTCTTT. Protein sequence: CAIRAGPNTEAFF.

The J gene is TRBJ1-1, the V gene TRBV29-1, with a weak D call TRBD1 (5 bases). The CDR3 totals 12 residues. V gave up 6 bases and J gave up 7 bases, with 15 bases separating them. CDR1 is SQVTM, CDR2 ANQGSEA, per germline. The CDR3 DNA reads as TGCAGCGTAGACAGCCGAAGCGGTGAAGCTTTCTTT. Its translation: CSVDSRSGEAFF. The full variable domain, rest sourced from reference TRBV29-1 and TRBJ1-1, is SAVISQKPSRDICQRGTSLTIQCQVDSQVTMMFWYRQQPGQSLTLIATANQGSEATYESGFVIDKFPISRPNLTFSTLTVSNMSPEDSSIYLCSVDSRSGEAFFGQGTRLTVV.

The CDR3 here is CSARVLWEQYF. CDR3 in DNA: TGCAGTGCTAGAGTGTTGTGGGAGCAGTACTTC. V and J are TRBV20-1 and TRBJ2-7; no firm D call. The V end was cut by 1 base, the J end by 7 bases, with 8 bases between. The CDR3 covers 11 residues. Germline V gene lookup returns CDR1 DFQATT and CDR2 SNEGSKA (reference sequence).

This sequence joins TRBV7-9 and TRBJ1-2; 7 positions agree with TRBD1. The CDR3 covers 13 residues. The V gene end was trimmed by 0 bases and the J gene end by 8 bases; junction bases not matched to a gene: 3. Germline lookup yields CDR1 SEHNR and CDR2 FQNEAQ (reference sequence). DNA for the CDR3: TGTGCCAGCAGCTTAGCGAGGGGGCTAGGCTACACCTTC. This sequence encodes CASSLARGLGYTF. Filled out from reference TRBV7-9 and TRBJ1-2, the complete variable domain reads DTGVSQNPRHKITKRGQNVTFRCDPISEHNRLYWYRQTLGQGPEFLTYFQNEAQLEKSRLLSDRFSAERPKGSFSTLEIQRTEQGDSAMYLCASSLARGLGYTFGSGTRLTVV.

The genes are TRBV12-3 or TRBV12-4 and TRBJ2-3; D is unclear. CDR3 length: 13 residues. With 3 bases removed from V and 6 bases from J, the gap between germline ends came to 10 bases. This chain's CDR3 is CASSLTRVDTQYF. CDR3 coding DNA: TGTGCCAGCAGTTTGACCCGGGTGGATACGCAGTATTTT.